This TCR beta chain was captured by sequencing in a study of T cells in Graves' hyperthyroidism and ophthalmopathy. Per germline, CDR1 SGHTS and CDR2 YDEGEE. Trimming pared 6 bases from V and 3 bases from J, leaving 12 bases between. This CDR3 comprises 14 residues. This clonotype was detected only a few times. TCR beta CDR3 region amplification was performed from RNA transcripts. Carried out on the TCR CDR3, a first-round RT-PCR used the HTBI primer set. Each CDR3 protein gets one entry after TCRdb re-called the multiplex PCR reads with MiXCR. The top ten hold 20% to 25% of the sample, which has roughly 300,000 distinct CDR3 sequences, approximately 15% seen once. Newly diagnosed patients aged 18 to 65 had hyperthyroidism of under 2 months' duration.

The sequence was collected from a woman in her twenties or thirties with Graves' hyperthyroidism. V and J are TRBV5-8 and TRBJ2-2, with D tentatively TRBD1 (6 bases). The sample consisted of blood. CDR3 loop: CASKTGSDTGELFF. CDR3 DNA: TGTGCCAGCAAGACAGGTTCGGACACCGGGGAGCTGTTTTTT.